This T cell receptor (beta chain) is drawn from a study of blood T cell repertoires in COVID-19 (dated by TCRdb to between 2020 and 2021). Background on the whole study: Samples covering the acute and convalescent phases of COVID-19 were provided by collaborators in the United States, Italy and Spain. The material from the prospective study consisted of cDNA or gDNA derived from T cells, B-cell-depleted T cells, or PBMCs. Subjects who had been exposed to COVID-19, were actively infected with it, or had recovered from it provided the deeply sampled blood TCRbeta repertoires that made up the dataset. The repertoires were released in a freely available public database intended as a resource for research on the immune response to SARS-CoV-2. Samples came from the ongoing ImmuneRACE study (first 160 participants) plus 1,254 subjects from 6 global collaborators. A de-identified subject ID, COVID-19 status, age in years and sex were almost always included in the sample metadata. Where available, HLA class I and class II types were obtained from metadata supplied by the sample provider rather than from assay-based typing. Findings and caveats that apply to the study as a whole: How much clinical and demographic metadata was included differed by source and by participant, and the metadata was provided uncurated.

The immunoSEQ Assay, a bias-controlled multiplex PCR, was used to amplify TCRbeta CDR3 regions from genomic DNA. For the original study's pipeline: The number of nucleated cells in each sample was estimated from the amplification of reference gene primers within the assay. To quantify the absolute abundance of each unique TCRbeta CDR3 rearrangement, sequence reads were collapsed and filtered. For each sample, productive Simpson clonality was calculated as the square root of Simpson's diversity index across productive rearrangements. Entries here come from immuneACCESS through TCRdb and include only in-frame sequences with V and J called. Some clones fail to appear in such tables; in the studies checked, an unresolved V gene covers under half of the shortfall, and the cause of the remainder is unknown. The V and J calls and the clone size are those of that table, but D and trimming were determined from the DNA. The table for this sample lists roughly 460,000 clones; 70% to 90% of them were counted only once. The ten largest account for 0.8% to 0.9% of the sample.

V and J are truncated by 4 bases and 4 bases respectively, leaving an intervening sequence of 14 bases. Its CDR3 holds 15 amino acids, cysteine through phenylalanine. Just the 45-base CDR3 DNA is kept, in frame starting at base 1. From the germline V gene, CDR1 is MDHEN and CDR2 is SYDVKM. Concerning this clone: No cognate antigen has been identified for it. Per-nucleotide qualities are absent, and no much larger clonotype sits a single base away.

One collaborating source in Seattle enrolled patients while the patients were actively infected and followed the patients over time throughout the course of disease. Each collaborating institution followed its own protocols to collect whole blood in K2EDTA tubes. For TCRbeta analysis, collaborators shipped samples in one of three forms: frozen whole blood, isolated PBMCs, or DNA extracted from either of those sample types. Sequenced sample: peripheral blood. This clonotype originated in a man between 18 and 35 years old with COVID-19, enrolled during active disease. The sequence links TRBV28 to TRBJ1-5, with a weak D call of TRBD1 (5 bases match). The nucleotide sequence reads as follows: TGTGCCAGCAGTTCGGCAGGGAATAGGAATCAGCCCCAGCATTTT. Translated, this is CASSSAGNRNQPQHF.